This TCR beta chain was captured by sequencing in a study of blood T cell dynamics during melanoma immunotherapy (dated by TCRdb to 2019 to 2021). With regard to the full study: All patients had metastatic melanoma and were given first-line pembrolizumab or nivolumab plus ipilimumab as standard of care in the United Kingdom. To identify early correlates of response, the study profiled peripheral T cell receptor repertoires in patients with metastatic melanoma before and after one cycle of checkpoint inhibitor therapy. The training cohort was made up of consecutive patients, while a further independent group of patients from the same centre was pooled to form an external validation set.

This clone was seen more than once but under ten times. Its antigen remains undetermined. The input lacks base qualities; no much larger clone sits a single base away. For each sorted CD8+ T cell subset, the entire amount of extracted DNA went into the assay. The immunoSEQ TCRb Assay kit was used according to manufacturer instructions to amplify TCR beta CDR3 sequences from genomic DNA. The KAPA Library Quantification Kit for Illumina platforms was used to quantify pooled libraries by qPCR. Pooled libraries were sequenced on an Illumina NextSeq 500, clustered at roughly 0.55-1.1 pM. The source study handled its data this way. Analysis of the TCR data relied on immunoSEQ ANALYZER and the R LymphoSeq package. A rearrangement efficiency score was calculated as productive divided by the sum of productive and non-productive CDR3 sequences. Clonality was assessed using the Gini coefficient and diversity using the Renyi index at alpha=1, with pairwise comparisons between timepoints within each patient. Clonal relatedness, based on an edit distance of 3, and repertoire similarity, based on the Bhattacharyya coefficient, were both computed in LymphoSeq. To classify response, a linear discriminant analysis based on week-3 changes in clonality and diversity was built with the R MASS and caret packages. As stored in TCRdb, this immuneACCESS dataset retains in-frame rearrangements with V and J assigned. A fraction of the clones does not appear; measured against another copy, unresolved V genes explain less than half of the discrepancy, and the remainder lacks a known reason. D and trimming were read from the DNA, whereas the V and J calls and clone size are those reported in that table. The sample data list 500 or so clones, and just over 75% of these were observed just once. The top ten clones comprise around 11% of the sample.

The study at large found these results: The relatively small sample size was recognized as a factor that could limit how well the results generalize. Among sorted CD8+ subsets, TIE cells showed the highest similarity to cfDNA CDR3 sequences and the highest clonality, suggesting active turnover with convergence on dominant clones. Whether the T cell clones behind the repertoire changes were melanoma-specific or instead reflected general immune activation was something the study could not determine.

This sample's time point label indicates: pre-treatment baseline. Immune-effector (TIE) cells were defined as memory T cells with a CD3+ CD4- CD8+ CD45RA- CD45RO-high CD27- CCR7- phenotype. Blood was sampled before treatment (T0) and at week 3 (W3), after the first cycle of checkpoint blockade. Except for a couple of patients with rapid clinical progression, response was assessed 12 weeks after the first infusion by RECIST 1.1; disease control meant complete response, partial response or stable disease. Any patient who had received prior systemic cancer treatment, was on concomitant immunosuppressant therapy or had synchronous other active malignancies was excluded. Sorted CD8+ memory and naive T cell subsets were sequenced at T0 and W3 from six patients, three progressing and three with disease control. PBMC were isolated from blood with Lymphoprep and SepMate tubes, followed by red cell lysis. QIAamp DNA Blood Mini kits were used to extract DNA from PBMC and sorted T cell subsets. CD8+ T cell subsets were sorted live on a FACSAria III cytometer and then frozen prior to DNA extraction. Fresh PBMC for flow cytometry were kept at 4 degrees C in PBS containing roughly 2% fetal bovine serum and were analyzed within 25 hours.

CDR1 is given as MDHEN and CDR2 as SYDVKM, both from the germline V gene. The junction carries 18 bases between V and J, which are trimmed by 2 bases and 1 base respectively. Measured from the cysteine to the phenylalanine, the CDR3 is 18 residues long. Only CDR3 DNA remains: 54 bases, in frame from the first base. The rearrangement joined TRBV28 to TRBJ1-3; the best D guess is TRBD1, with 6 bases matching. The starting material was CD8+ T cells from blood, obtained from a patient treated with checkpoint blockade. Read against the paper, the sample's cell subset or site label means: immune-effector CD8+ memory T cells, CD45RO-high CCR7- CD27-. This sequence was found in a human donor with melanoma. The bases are TGTGCCAGCAGTTTAGGCCCCGAGGGGGGGAGATCTGGAAACACCATATATTTT. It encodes CASSLGPEGGRSGNTIYF.